This TCR beta chain was recovered during a study of spatial heterogeneity in lung cancer (dated by TCRdb to the late 2010s). In terms of the full investigation: Beta-chain transcripts were consistently detected in greater numbers than alpha-chain transcripts, which likely reflected higher beta-chain transcript abundance. In tumor regions, TCR transcript counts showed a strong correlation with a T cell transcriptional module score from matched bulk RNA-seq. In the raw uncorrected reads, each unique combination of TCR and UMI appeared more than ten times on average. In non-small cell lung cancer, the study quantitatively compared TCR alpha and beta repertoires across several tumor regions, matched nontumor lung, and blood. TCR repertoire features were related to nonsynonymous mutation counts determined by whole-exome sequencing of tumor tissue. Both alpha and beta chains were TCR-sequenced in samples taken at surgery, namely 220 tumor regions, more than 62 matched nontumor lung samples and about 54 PBMC samples.

This clonotype was detected only once. Its antigen remains undetermined. The junction departs from germline at one end; a sequencing error may be responsible. The library was generated by 5' RACE. Data came from a NextSeq 500. The TCR library protocol attached a unique molecular identifier to each TCR cDNA molecule to allow correction of PCR and sequencing errors. For the original study's pipeline: Decombinator tools were used for TCR identification, UMI-based error correction and CDR3 extraction. Expanded TCRs were defined as those above a frequency of 2 per 1,000, corresponding to the top 1% of the tumor frequency distribution. Expanded tumor TCRs were classed as regional if statistically deemed absent (corrected P<0.05) from at least one tumor region, otherwise ubiquitous. Renyi diversity was calculated using the R vegan package after each repertoire was subsampled 100 times to 5,000 TCRs. CDR3 similarity networks were constructed using string-kernel similarity of amino acid triplets, with links drawn between CDR3s whose pairwise similarity was above 0.82. TCRdb's own reprocessing of the public reads used fastp at Q25 and MiXCR and kept productive beta chains. When rows share a CDR3 protein, they turn into one entry using the most common DNA and genes. The V and J calls shown here were made by TCRdb, not taken from the authors' results. The sample contains fewer than 5,500 distinct CDR3 sequences, 3.5% to 4% of them found a single time. The top ten clonotypes cover around 22% of the sample.

The time point label, read with the paper, signifies: sample taken at primary tumor resection. Donors were 70 or so patients with early-stage, untreated non-small cell lung cancer from the lung TRACERx cohort. TCR sequencing used whole RNA extracted from tumor and nontumor lung tissue, or from cryopreserved PBMC samples, without cell sorting. Patients were selected for TCR sequencing only if sufficient RNA was available from at least two tumor regions. Before selection, tumor and adjacent nontumor lung specimens were reviewed by a lung pathologist. Results and caveats for the whole study, not just this receptor: A correlation was observed between the number of expanded intratumoral alpha and beta TCRs and the tumor nonsynonymous mutation count. TCR-seq was estimated to cover only approximately 7% of tumor T cells for alpha chains and 13% to 15% for beta chains. Counts of ubiquitous and regional expanded TCRs correlated with counts of ubiquitous and regional nonsynonymous mutations, respectively. Additional single-cell paired TCR alpha and beta sequencing was considered necessary to confirm, at a functional level, the hypothesis that regional TCRs recognize regional mutations.

Counted from cysteine to phenylalanine, this CDR3 has 15 amino acids. Only the CDR3 part of the read is kept: 45 bases, read in frame from the first base. The germline V gene supplies CDR1 SGHTA and CDR2 FQGTGA. The sequences come from lung tumor tissue, collected at surgery. The sequence joins TRBV7-3 to TRBJ2-2; TRBD2 matches 8 bases in the middle. The receptor was isolated from a female donor with early-stage non-small cell lung cancer. CDR3 protein: CERSDAGGGKGEMFF. The sequenced DNA is TGTGAAAGAAGTGACGCGGGAGGAGGAAAAGGGGAGATGTTTTTT.